This TCR beta chain appears in the sequencing data of a study of cytomegalovirus exposure and HLA in healthy donors. PCR involved 60 Vbeta and 13 Jbeta primers. The repertoire was sequenced with immunoSEQ multiplex PCR; TCRdb's copy has only in-frame clones and lacks some. The sample includes 90,000 to 150,000 clones, less than 80% of them seen just once. V dropped 5 bases and J dropped 0 bases, with 13 bases sitting between them. This CDR3 contains 15 residues. Germline V gene lookup returns CDR1 MRHNA and CDR2 SNTAGT. This chain links TRBV6-4 with TRBJ1-1, with D possibly being TRBD1 (6 bases). The sample consisted of PBMCs. The clonotype comes from a woman aged 50 to 60 in good health and CMV-seropositive. The CDR3 protein is CASSPETGMNTEAFF. The CDR3, as DNA: TGTGCCAGCAGTCCCGAGACAGGTATGAACACTGAAGCTTTCTTT.